Listed here are 9 T cell receptor beta chains from one sample, sequenced in a study of blood T cell repertoires in COVID-19. Clones were read by immunoSEQ multiplex PCR, and TCRdb kept only the in-frame ones, dropping some. The repertoire holds a few hundred thousand clones, with 85% to 90% as singletons. Sequences were obtained from PBMCs or T cells enriched from blood (not recorded which). The source of these receptors is a young woman with acute COVID-19.

J is TRBJ1-1 and V is TRBV11-2; 8 bases agree with TRBD1. Germline CDR1 and CDR2: SGHAT and FQNNGV. With V trimmed by 1 base and J by 10 bases, 5 bases remained unmatched. The CDR3 covers 13 residues. The CDR3 protein is CASSLALQGGAFF. The CDR3 region has the DNA TGTGCCAGCAGCTTAGCCCTACAGGGGGGAGCTTTCTTT.

This chain connects TRBV2 to TRBJ1-5; D call uncertain. Trimming pared 1 base from V and 3 bases from J, leaving 10 bases between. This CDR3 region has 15 residues. CDR1 and CDR2 (germline): SNHLY, FYNNEI. CDR3 sequence: CASSEVRGSNQPQHF. The CDR3 DNA reads TGTGCCAGCAGTGAAGTTCGGGGATCCAATCAGCCCCAGCATTTT.

V usage is TRBV7-9 and J usage is TRBJ2-3, with TRBD2 matching 9 bases. V lost 4 bases and J lost 6; bases outside the gene matches: 14. Germline V gene lookup returns CDR1 SEHNR and CDR2 FQNEAQ (reference sequence). The length of the CDR3 is 17 residues. CDR3 sequence reads: CASSSRAGAGGVDTQYF. The CDR3 nucleotides are TGTGCCAGCAGCTCCCGCGCGGGGGCGGGAGGGGTGGATACGCAGTATTTT.

The sample holds a few counts of this clone. The chain couples TRBV29-1 to TRBJ1-3, with D hard to call. Germline assignment: CDR1 SQVTM and CDR2 ANQGSEA. This CDR3 is built from 13 residues. Trimming left V 2 bases short and J 1 base short, with 6 bases between. The CDR3 DNA follows: TGCAGCGTTGAAAGAGGTTCTGGAAACACCATATATTTT. Residues: CSVERGSGNTIYF.

This clone was seen only a few times. The chain carries TRBV2 and TRBJ2-7, with D uncertain. The CDR3 sequence is 15 residues long. CDR1 is SNHLY and CDR2 is FYNNEI in the germline V gene. Trimming took off 3 bases at V and 0 bases at J, with 12 bases between the two ends. CDR3 residues: CASSDERINSYEQYF. The CDR3 nucleotides read TGTGCCAGCAGTGACGAGCGTATCAACTCCTACGAGCAGTACTTC.

The gene calls are TRBV7-8 and TRBJ2-7; no reliable D call. Germline loops: CDR1 SGHVS, CDR2 FQNEAQ. V dropped 4 bases and J dropped 2 bases, with 12 bases sitting between them. The CDR3 extends over 14 amino acids. CDR3 loop: CASSSGWATYEQYF. For the CDR3, the DNA is TGTGCCAGCAGCTCAGGCTGGGCCACCTACGAGCAGTACTTC. The whole variable domain, filled in from reference TRBV7-8 and TRBJ2-7, reads GAGVSQSPRYKVAKRGQDVALRCDPISGHVSLFWYQQALGQGPEFLTYFQNEAQLDKSGLPSDRFFAERPEGSVSTLKIQRTQQEDSAVYLCASSSGWATYEQYFGPGTRLTVT.

This sequence joins TRBV7-9 and TRBJ2-7, with 9 positions matching TRBD1. With V trimmed by 5 bases and J by 5 bases, 10 bases remained unmatched. The CDR3 has 15 amino acids. Germline CDR1 is SEHNR and CDR2 is FQNEAQ (reference sequence). The CDR3 coding sequence is TGTGCCAGCAGCCCACGGCTGGGACAGGGCCACGAGCAGTACTTC. This codes for CASSPRLGQGHEQYF. The whole variable domain, remainder taken from reference TRBV7-9 and TRBJ2-7, is DTGVSQNPRHKITKRGQNVTFRCDPISEHNRLYWYRQTLGQGPEFLTYFQNEAQLEKSRLLSDRFSAERPKGSFSTLEIQRTEQGDSAMYLCASSPRLGQGHEQYFGPGTRLTVT.

CDR3 sequence (DNA): TGTGCCAGCAGCGTATCTTGGGACAGCTATAATTCACCCCTCCACTTT. Protein sequence: CASSVSWDSYNSPLHF. The V gene is TRBV9, the J gene TRBJ1-6; 7 bases fit TRBD1. Germline values: CDR1 SGDLS, CDR2 YYNGEE. The CDR3 spans 16 residues. Germline trimming cut 1 base from V and 3 bases from J; bases unmatched to any gene: 4. Variable domain in full (rest from reference TRBV9 and TRBJ1-6): DSGVTQTPKHLITATGQRVTLRCSPRSGDLSVYWYQQSLDQGLQFLIQYYNGEERAKGNILERFSAQQFPDLHSELNLSSLELGDSALYFCASSVSWDSYNSPLHFGNGTRLTVT.

The V call is TRBV6-5, the J call TRBJ2-5; 9 bases agree with TRBD2. The V segment lost 6 bases and the J segment 5 bases; nucleotides outside the gene matches: 7. CDR3 length equals 14 residues. CDR1 MNHEY and CDR2 SVGAGI come from the germline V gene. CDR3 in amino acids: CASRRSGRGETQYF. CDR3 bases: TGTGCCAGCAGACGTAGCGGGAGAGGGGAGACCCAGTACTTC.